These 12 T cell receptor beta chains were sequenced from one sample in a study of T cell responses to AZD1222 COVID-19 vaccine. Method: immunoSEQ multiplex PCR; TCRdb's copy keeps in-frame clones and lacks some. The table has approximately 110,000 clones, more than 85% seen once. Sequencing was performed on peripheral blood, taken on day 0 of AZD1222 vaccination. These receptors came from an adult in good health.

The rearrangement links TRBV27 to TRBJ2-7; 12 bases are shared with TRBD2. The CDR3 has 15 residues. Trimming at V came to 3 bases and at J to 2 bases, leaving 2 bases not matched to a gene. Per germline, CDR1 MNHEY and CDR2 SMNVEV (reference sequence). CDR3 residues: CASSFGLAGPYEQYF. DNA of the CDR3: TGTGCCAGCAGTTTCGGACTAGCGGGACCCTACGAGCAGTACTTC.

J is TRBJ1-1 and V is TRBV11-3, with D hard to call. V lost 3 bases to trimming and J lost 1 base, with 0 bases between them. CDR3 length: 11 amino acids. Germline-derived CDR1 and CDR2 are SGHNT and YENEEA. In DNA, the CDR3 is TGTGCCAGCAGCTTGAACACTGAAGCTTTCTTT. Translation: CASSLNTEAFF.

The chain carries TRBV29-1 and TRBJ1-2; D uncertain. The CDR3 runs to 13 residues. Germline V CDR1 and CDR2: SQVTM, ANQGSEA. V lost 4 bases and J 3 bases, leaving 12 bases between the germline ends. The CDR3 here is CSVGHALDYGYTF. The CDR3 DNA reads as TGCAGCGTTGGTCATGCGTTGGACTATGGCTACACCTTC.

The chain carries TRBV5-4 and TRBJ2-1; D is unclear. The V gene's germline CDR1 is SGHNT and CDR2 YYREEE (reference sequence). V was shortened by 4 bases and J by 8 bases, with 16 bases between the two germline ends. This CDR3 has 14 amino acids. This chain's CDR3 is CASSPEPERDEQFF. The CDR3 nucleotides are TGTGCCAGCAGCCCCGAGCCCGAAAGGGATGAGCAGTTCTTC.

A single count supports this clone. The rearrangement uses TRBV21-1 and TRBJ2-3; the listed D gene, TRBD1, was not tested against the DNA. TRBV21-1 is a known pseudogene. This CDR3 has 18 amino acids. CDR3 amino acids: CASSKGEAGVVGTDTQYF. CDR3 DNA: TGTGCCAGCAGCAAAGGAGAGGCAGGGGTGGTGGGCACAGATACGCAGTATTTT.

Remarks on this clone: At one of its ends the junction is not consistent with the germline gene, which may arise from a read error. The chain is built from TRBV4-3 and TRBJ1-4, with TRBD1 identical over 7 bases. The CDR3 is made up of 14 amino acids. From germline, CDR1 is LGHNA and CDR2 YSLEER. The chain's CDR3 is CASSQEPQAGTVLF. The CDR3 DNA reads TGCGCCAGCAGCCAAGAGCCCCAAGCCGGGACAGTCTTGTTT.

The chain joins TRBV2 to TRBJ1-2, with D possibly matching TRBD1 (5 bases). Trimming took off 6 bases at V and 2 bases at J, with 13 bases between the two ends. The CDR3 is made up of 14 amino acids. Germline V gives CDR1 SNHLY, CDR2 FYNNEI. This chain's CDR3 is CASSGAGYNYGYTF. CDR3 DNA: TGTGCCAGCAGCGGAGCAGGGTACAACTATGGCTACACCTTC.

V is TRBV12-3 or TRBV12-4 and J is TRBJ1-1, with a possible D match to TRBD1 (5 bases). The V end lost 4 bases, the J end lost 1 base, and 7 bases lay between the germline ends. CDR3 length equals 13 residues. CDR3 region: CASSWGKNTEAFF. The CDR3 region has the DNA TGTGCCAGCAGTTGGGGGAAGAACACTGAAGCTTTCTTT.

The rearrangement joins TRBV3-1 (or the pseudogene TRBV3-2) to TRBJ1-5, with D hard to call. Trimming pared 0 bases from V and 5 bases from J, leaving 2 bases between. This CDR3 has 12 residues. Germline loops: CDR1 LGHDT, CDR2 YNNKEL (reference sequence). CDR3 in DNA: TGTGCCAGCAGCCAAGACCATCAGCCCCAGCATTTT. Protein: CASSQDHQPQHF.

The genes are TRBV7-6 and TRBJ1-6; 8 bases fit TRBD1. Germline CDR1 is SGHVS and CDR2 is FNYEAQ. This CDR3 comprises 14 residues. V trimming: 5 bases; J trimming: 6 bases; junction bases outside the gene matches: 3. CDR3 nucleotide sequence: TGTGCCAGCAGCCGGACAGGGTCTAATTCACCCCTCCACTTT. It codes for CASSRTGSNSPLHF.

This sequence joins TRBV11-3 and TRBJ2-3, with TRBD2 identical over 11 bases. Germline V lookup: CDR1 SGHNT, CDR2 YENEEA. The V segment lost 2 bases and the J segment 6 bases; nucleotides outside the gene matches: 1. This CDR3 spans 14 amino acids. This CDR3 is CASSLTSGSDTQYF. The CDR3 bases are TGTGCCAGCAGCTTAACTAGCGGGAGTGATACGCAGTATTTT.

J is TRBJ2-3 and V is TRBV9; TRBD1 matches at 9 bases. The CDR3 is 15 residues long. The ends lost 5 bases at V and 4 bases at J; junction bases unmatched: 8. Germline CDR1 reads SGDLS; CDR2 reads YYNGEE. Written as DNA, the CDR3 is TGTGCCAGCAGGACCGGGACAGGGAGTGCAGATACGCAGTATTTT. Its translation is CASRTGTGSADTQYF.